This TCR beta chain was sequenced in a study of OX40 agonist ivuxolimab in advanced cancers. As for the study more broadly: The costimulatory receptor OX40 (CD134) was targeted by ivuxolimab, a fully human IgG2 agonistic monoclonal antibody. Of the approximately 54 patients in dose escalation, around 20 had hepatocellular carcinoma, approximately 15 had melanoma, 9 had renal cell carcinoma and 9 had head and neck cancer. Three dose-escalation patients achieved partial responses, one with hepatocellular carcinoma and two with cutaneous melanoma. Peripheral TCRbeta sequencing was intended to test whether TCR sequence diversity was altered and clonal T-cell expansion was caused by ivuxolimab. Intravenous ivuxolimab was administered to patients every 2 weeks at six dose levels: 0.01, 0.1, 0.3, 1.5, 3 and 10 mg/kg. In the dose-escalation cohort, 82.7% of patients were male, and the mean age was about 55 years, with a range of roughly 20 to 80. The monotherapy dose-escalation portion (N ≈ 52 patients) of the phase I ivuxolimab trial is reported in the paper. Prior anti-PD-1, anti-PD-L1 or anti-CTLA-4 therapy was permitted, and 40% of dose-escalation patients had received checkpoint inhibitors. General study outcomes and caveats: At doses from 0.1 to 3.0 mg/kg, clonal expansion was seen in both CD4+ and CD8+ blood T cells between baseline and week 6. In the 0.1-3.0 mg/kg groups, partial responders were among the patients with the lowest normalized peripheral clonal expansion, particularly in CD8+ T cells. After ivuxolimab, more expanded clones were found on average in CD8+ T cells than in CD4+ T cells. Which antigens the clonally expanded peripheral T cells were specific for was not determined. Low levels of normalized T-cell clonal expansion were also shown by some nonresponding patients.

In the case of this clone: It lacks a known antigen. Base qualities are not at hand, and no much larger clone is one base apart.

The CDR3 covers 15 residues, taking in both the cysteine and the phenylalanine. Just the 45-base CDR3 DNA is kept, in frame starting at base 1. CDR1 is given as SGHDN and CDR2 as FVKESK, both from the germline V gene. The junction carries 12 bases between V and J, which are trimmed by 4 bases and 3 bases respectively. The trial excluded patients who had a history of autoimmune disease or who were on systemic immunosuppression. Peripheral blood for TCR sequencing was collected from all dose cohorts at baseline, on cycle 4 day 1, and on cycle 7 day 1. The samples were drawn from a first-in-human, open-label, multicenter phase I dose-escalation trial of ivuxolimab. Adults with locally advanced or metastatic head and neck squamous cell, hepatocellular, melanoma or renal cell carcinoma were enrolled in the trial. Before TCR sequencing, CD4+ and CD8+ T cells were separately sorted from peripheral blood.

Genomic DNA was extracted from sorted cells for sequencing of the TCRbeta CDR3 region. TCRbeta CDR3 regions were sequenced using the immunoSEQ Assay. What TCRdb holds here is the immuneACCESS table cut down to in-frame rearrangements. Part of the clones is not present; checked against another copy, under half of the missing clones reflect an unresolved V gene, and the others are unexplained. The sample profile shows 65,000 to 95,000 clones; around nine tenths of them were found once. About 0.72% of the sample rests with the top ten. The rearrangement joined TRBV14 to TRBJ1-4; the D gene identity is not certain. The sample here was CD4+ or CD8+ T cells sorted from blood, taken in a trial of the OX40 agonist ivuxolimab. The source is an adult with an advanced solid tumor such as melanoma, head and neck, liver or kidney cancer. The sequence in DNA is TGTGCCAGCAGCCCAAGTGTACAGCCTAATGAAAAACTGTTTTTT. It codes for CASSPSVQPNEKLFF.